The 17 T cell receptor beta chains below were found in one sample sequenced in a study of CD8 T cells in ankylosing spondylitis. TCRdb redid the calling of the 5' RACE reads with MiXCR, one entry per CDR3 protein. The table includes tens of thousands of distinct CDR3 sequences, 4.5% to 6% detected once. The sequenced sample consisted of blood, either unsorted or a sorted T cell fraction (not recorded which). These receptors were taken from a male donor with ankylosing spondylitis or in good health (not recorded which).

This clonotype was seen repeatedly, ten times or more. This chain uses TRBV29-1 with TRBJ1-1, with D maybe TRBD1 (5 bases). V dropped 6 bases and J dropped 0 bases, with 17 bases sitting between them. From germline, CDR1 is SQVTM and CDR2 ANQGSEA. The length of the CDR3 is 15 residues. The CDR3: CSVTPPGRMNTEAFF. Written as DNA, the CDR3 is TGCAGCGTCACACCACCGGGACGGATGAACACTGAAGCTTTCTTT.

This clonotype was seen repeatedly, ten times or more. This chain connects TRBV29-1 to TRBJ2-1; D is possibly TRBD1 or TRBD2 (6 bases each). V was pared by 5 bases and J by 2 bases, with 19 bases between. The CDR3 has 16 residues. Germline V lookup: CDR1 SQVTM, CDR2 ANQGSEA. The CDR3, as DNA: TGCAGCGTTTCCGGGGTGGGGGGCAAGGCCTACAATGAGCAGTTCTTC. As protein: CSVSGVGGKAYNEQFF.

This clonotype was found many times. This chain uses TRBV7-2 with TRBJ2-1, with D perhaps matching TRBD2 (5 bases). This CDR3 comprises 14 residues. CDR1 is SGHTA, CDR2 FQGNSA, per germline. V shed 1 base and J shed 2 bases, with 6 bases lying between them. This CDR3 reads CASSLERAYNEQFF. CDR3 nucleotide sequence: TGTGCCAGCAGCTTAGAGAGGGCCTACAATGAGCAGTTCTTC. Based on the CDR3 plus reference TRBV7-2 and TRBJ2-1, the full variable domain is GAGVSQSPSNKVTEKGKDVELRCDPISGHTALYWYRQSLGQGLEFLIYFQGNSAPDKSGLPSDRFSAERTGGSVSTLTIQRTQQEDSAVYLCASSLERAYNEQFFGPGTRLTVL.

This clonotype was found many times. The genes are TRBV29-1 and TRBJ2-5, with D possibly being TRBD2 (6 bases). V was trimmed by 4 bases and J by 5 bases, leaving 11 bases between them. This CDR3 region has 12 residues. Germline CDR1 reads SQVTM; CDR2 reads ANQGSEA. The CDR3 DNA sequence: TGCAGCGTTGCTGGAGGGGAGGAGACCCAGTACTTC. Amino acid sequence: CSVAGGEETQYF.

This clonotype was seen a handful of times. The chain joins TRBV6-1 to TRBJ2-7; D possibly corresponds to TRBD2 (6 bases). Trimming removed 2 bases from V and 4 bases from J, with 9 bases in between. Germline V lookup: CDR1 MNHNS, CDR2 SASEGT. This CDR3 has 13 residues. The CDR3 spells CASSELAGYEQYF. In DNA, the CDR3 is TGTGCCAGCAGTGAATTGGCGGGGTACGAGCAGTACTTC.

This clonotype appeared many times. The V and J genes are TRBV20-1 and TRBJ1-6, with D maybe TRBD1 (5 bases). The CDR3 length is 15 residues. Germline loops: CDR1 DFQATT, CDR2 SNEGSKA (reference sequence). V lost 3 bases, J lost 2 bases, and 11 bases lay in between. CDR3 nucleotides: TGCAGTGCTAGGGGGGGTATGCCCTATAATTCACCCCTCCACTTT. Translating gives CSARGGMPYNSPLHF.

This clonotype was detected many times. The rearrangement uses TRBV24-1 and TRBJ2-5; D unresolved. Trimming removed 6 bases at V and 6 bases at J, with 7 bases between. The CDR3 runs 11 residues. The germline gives CDR1 KGHDR, CDR2 SFDVKD. The CDR3 spells CATSIGKTQYF. In DNA, the CDR3 is TGTGCCACCAGTATTGGAAAGACCCAGTACTTC.

Many counts were recorded for this clonotype. V gene TRBV7-9 combines with J gene TRBJ2-1; perhaps TRBD1 as D (6 bases). The CDR3 length is 12 residues. Germline loops: CDR1 SEHNR, CDR2 FQNEAQ (reference sequence). Trimming shortened V by 9 bases and J by 7 bases, and 13 bases separated the two germline ends. The CDR3: CASRGQLNEQFF. The CDR3, as DNA: TGTGCCAGTAGAGGACAGTTAAATGAGCAGTTCTTC.

This clonotype was counted at least ten times. V usage is TRBV29-1 and J usage is TRBJ1-1, with TRBD1 identical over 7 bases. The CDR3 runs 13 residues. The germline V gene has CDR1 SQVTM and CDR2 ANQGSEA. V lost 3 bases and J lost 11; bases outside the gene matches: 12. CDR3 amino acids: CSVEAQGRLRAFF. The CDR3, as DNA: TGCAGCGTTGAGGCACAGGGGCGCTTGAGGGCTTTCTTT.

This clonotype was found many times. The chain has TRBV29-1 and TRBJ1-2, with D tentatively TRBD1 (5 bases). The V end was cut by 2 bases, the J end by 8 bases, with 12 bases between. The CDR3 loop spans 12 amino acids. The germline CDR1 and CDR2 sequences are SQVTM and ANQGSEA. The CDR3 loop is CSVERRDHGYTF. The CDR3 bases are TGCAGCGTTGAACGTAGGGACCACGGCTACACCTTC.

This clonotype was seen at least ten times. The chain combines TRBV11-2 with TRBJ2-1; D is unclear. Germline V gene sequence: CDR1 SGHAT, CDR2 FQNNGV. The CDR3 is made up of 13 amino acids. The V and J ends lost 7 bases and 4 bases respectively, with 11 bases between them. CDR3 residues: CASKLRQYNEQFF. Here the CDR3 DNA reads TGTGCCAGCAAACTGCGCCAGTACAATGAGCAGTTCTTC.

This clonotype occurred many times. The chain is built from TRBV5-1 and TRBJ2-3, with D hard to call. The CDR3 covers 14 residues. CDR1 and CDR2 from the germline V gene are SGHRS and YFSETQ. Trimming stripped 3 bases from V and 5 bases from J, with 13 bases between. The CDR3 region is CASSSDEAGDTQYF. Here the CDR3 DNA reads TGCGCCAGCAGCTCGGATGAGGCTGGAGATACGCAGTATTTT.

This clonotype was seen repeatedly, ten times or more. This chain uses TRBV15 with TRBJ2-1, with 10 nucleotides matching TRBD2. V lost 2 bases, J lost 4 bases, and 2 bases stayed unmatched. The V gene's germline CDR1 is LNHNV and CDR2 YYDKDF (reference sequence). CDR3 length: 15 amino acids. This chain's CDR3 is CATSRLAGDYNEQFF. The CDR3 bases are TGTGCCACCAGCAGACTAGCGGGGGATTACAATGAGCAGTTCTTC.

This clonotype was observed many times. V gene TRBV28 combines with J gene TRBJ2-3; 8 bases agree with TRBD2. The CDR3 consists of 15 residues. The trim removed 10 bases at V and 6 bases at J, leaving 15 bases unmatched. The germline gives CDR1 MDHEN, CDR2 SYDVKM. CDR3 sequence: CATTPGGGRRDTQYF. The CDR3 region has the DNA TGTGCCACCACACCCGGGGGGGGGCGAAGGGATACGCAGTATTTT.

This clonotype was observed at least ten times. The V gene is TRBV11-2, the J gene TRBJ2-3; 7 nucleotides agree with TRBD2. This CDR3 contains 17 residues. Per the germline V gene, CDR1 is SGHAT and CDR2 is FQNNGV. V lost 2 bases and J lost 2; bases outside the gene matches: 10. CDR3 DNA: TGTGCCAGCAGCTTATCTGGTTCTAGCGGCTTCACAGATACGCAGTATTTT. The encoded protein is CASSLSGSSGFTDTQYF.

This clonotype was detected ten times or more. The rearrangement uses TRBV12-3 or TRBV12-4 and TRBJ2-7, with 7 bases identical to TRBD2. The CDR3 totals 13 residues. V trimming: 7 bases; J trimming: 3 bases; junction bases outside the gene matches: 6. CDR3 bases: TGTGCCAGCACGACTAGCCCCTTCTACGAGCAGTACTTC. Translation gives CASTTSPFYEQYF.

This clonotype was recorded many times. The CDR3 sequence is CASRLDRGFSYEQYF. The CDR3 region has the DNA TGTGCCAGCAGGCTTGACAGGGGGTTCTCCTACGAGCAGTACTTC. The rearrangement joins TRBV12-3 or TRBV12-4 to TRBJ2-7; 9 bases are a match to TRBD1. The CDR3 extends over 15 amino acids. The J segment lost 0 bases and the V segment lost 6 bases, leaving 6 bases of the junction unmatched.